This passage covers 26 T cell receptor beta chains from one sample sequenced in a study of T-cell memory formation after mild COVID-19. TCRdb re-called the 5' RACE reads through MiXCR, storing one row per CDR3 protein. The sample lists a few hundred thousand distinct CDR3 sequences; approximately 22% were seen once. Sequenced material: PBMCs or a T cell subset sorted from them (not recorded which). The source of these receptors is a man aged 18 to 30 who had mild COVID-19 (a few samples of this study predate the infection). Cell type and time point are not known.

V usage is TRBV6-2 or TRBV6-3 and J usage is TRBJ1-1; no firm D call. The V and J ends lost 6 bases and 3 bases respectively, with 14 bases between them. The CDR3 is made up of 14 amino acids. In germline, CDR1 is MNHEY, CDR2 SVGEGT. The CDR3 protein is CASRLRARYTEAFF. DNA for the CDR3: TGTGCCAGCAGGCTTCGGGCGAGGTACACTGAAGCTTTCTTT.

Here the CDR3 DNA reads TGCACCGCTGTAACAGGGGCCCTCTATGGCTACACCTTC. Translated: CTAVTGALYGYTF. The chain joins TRBV29-1 to TRBJ1-2, with TRBD1 identical over 7 bases. This CDR3 comprises 13 residues. The V gene's germline CDR1 is SQVTM and CDR2 ANQGSEA.

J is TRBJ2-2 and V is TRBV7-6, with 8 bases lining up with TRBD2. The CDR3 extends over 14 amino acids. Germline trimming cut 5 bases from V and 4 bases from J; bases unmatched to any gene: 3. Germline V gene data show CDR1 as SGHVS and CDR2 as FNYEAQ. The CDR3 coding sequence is TGTGCCAGCAGCCGTAGCGGGGTCACCGGGGAGCTGTTTTTT. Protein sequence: CASSRSGVTGELFF.

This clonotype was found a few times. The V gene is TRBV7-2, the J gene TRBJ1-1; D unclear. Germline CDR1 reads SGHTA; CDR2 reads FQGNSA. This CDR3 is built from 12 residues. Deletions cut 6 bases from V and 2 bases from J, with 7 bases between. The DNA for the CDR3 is TGTGCCAGCAGGGATCCAAACACTGAAGCTTTCTTT. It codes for CASRDPNTEAFF.

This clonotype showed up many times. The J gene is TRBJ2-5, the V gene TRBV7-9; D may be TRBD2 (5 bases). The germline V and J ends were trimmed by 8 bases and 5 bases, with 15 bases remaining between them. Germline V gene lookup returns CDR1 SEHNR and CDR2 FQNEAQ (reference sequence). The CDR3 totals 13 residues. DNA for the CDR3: TGTGCCAGCCGCCGTCCCGGGGAGGAGACCCAGTACTTC. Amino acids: CASRRPGEETQYF.

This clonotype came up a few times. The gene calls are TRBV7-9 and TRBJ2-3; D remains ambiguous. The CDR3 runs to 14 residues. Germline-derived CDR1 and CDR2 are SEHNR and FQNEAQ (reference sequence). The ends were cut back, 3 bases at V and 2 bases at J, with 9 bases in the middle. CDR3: CASSFNPSTDTQYF. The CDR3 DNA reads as TGTGCCAGCAGCTTTAACCCTTCCACAGATACGCAGTATTTT.

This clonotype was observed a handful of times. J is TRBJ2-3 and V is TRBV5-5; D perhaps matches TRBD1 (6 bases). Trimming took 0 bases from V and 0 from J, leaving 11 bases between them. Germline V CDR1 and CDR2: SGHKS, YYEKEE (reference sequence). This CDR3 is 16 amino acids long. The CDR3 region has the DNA TGTGCCAGCAGCTTGGCTGGGGGCTCAAGCACAGATACGCAGTATTTT. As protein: CASSLAGGSSTDTQYF. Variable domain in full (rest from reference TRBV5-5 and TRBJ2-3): DAGVTQSPTHLIKTRGQQVTLRCSPISGHKSVSWYQQVLGQGPQFIFQYYEKEERGRGNFPDRFSARQFPNYSSELNVNALLLGDSALYLCASSLAGGSSTDTQYFGPGTRLTVL.

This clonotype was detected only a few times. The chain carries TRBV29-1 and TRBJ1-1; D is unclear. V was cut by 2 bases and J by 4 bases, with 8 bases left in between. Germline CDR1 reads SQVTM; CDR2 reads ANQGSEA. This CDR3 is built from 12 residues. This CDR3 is CSVEYGTTEAFF. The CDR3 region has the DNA TGCAGCGTTGAATACGGTACCACTGAAGCTTTCTTT. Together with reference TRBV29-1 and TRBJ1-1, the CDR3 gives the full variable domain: SAVISQKPSRDICQRGTSLTIQCQVDSQVTMMFWYRQQPGQSLTLIATANQGSEATYESGFVIDKFPISRPNLTFSTLTVSNMSPEDSSIYLCSVEYGTTEAFFGQGTRLTVV.

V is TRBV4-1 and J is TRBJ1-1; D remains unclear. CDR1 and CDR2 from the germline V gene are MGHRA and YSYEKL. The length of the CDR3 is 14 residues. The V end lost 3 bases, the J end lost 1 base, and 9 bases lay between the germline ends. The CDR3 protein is CASSQEEENTEAFF. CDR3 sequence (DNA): TGCGCCAGCAGCCAGGAAGAGGAGAACACTGAAGCTTTCTTT.

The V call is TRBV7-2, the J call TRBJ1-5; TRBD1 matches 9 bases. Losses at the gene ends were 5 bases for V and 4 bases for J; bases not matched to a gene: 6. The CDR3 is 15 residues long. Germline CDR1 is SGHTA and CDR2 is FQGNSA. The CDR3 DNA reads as TGTGCCAGCAGCCGAGGACAGGGGAGAAATCAGCCCCAGCATTTT. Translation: CASSRGQGRNQPQHF.

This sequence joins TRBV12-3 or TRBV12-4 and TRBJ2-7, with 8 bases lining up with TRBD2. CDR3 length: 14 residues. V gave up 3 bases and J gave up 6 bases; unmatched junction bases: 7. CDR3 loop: CASSLGTRLFEQYF. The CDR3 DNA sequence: TGTGCCAGCAGTTTGGGGACTAGGTTGTTCGAGCAGTACTTC.

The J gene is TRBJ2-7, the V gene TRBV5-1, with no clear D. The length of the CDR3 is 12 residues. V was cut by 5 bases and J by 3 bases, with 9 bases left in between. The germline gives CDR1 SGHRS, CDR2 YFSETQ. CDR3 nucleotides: TGCGCCAGCAGGTTCCATTTCTACGAGCAGTACTTC. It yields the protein CASRFHFYEQYF. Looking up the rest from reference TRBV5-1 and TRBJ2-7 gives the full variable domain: KAGVTQTPRYLIKTRGQQVTLSCSPISGHRSVSWYQQTPGQGLQFLFEYFSETQRNKGNFPGRFSGRQFSNSRSEMNVSTLELGDSALYLCASRFHFYEQYFGPGTRLTVT.

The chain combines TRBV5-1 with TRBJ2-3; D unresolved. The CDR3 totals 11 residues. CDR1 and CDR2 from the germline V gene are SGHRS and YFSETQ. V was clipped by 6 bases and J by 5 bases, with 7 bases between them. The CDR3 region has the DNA TGCGCCAGCATGGCGGTAGATACGCAGTATTTT. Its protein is CASMAVDTQYF.

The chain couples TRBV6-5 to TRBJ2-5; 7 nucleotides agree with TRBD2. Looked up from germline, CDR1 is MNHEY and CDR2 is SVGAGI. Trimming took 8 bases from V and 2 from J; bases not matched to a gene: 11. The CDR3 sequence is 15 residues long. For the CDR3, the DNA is TGTGCCAGCGAGACCTTACTCGGGGGGCAAGAGACCCAGTACTTC. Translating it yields CASETLLGGQETQYF.

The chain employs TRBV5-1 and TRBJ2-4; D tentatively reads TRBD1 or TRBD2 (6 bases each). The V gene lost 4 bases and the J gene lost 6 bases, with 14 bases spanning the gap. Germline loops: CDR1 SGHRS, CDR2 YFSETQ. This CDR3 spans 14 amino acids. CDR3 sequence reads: CASSPQGGGNIQYF. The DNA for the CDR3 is TGCGCCAGCAGCCCCCAAGGAGGGGGAAACATTCAGTACTTC.

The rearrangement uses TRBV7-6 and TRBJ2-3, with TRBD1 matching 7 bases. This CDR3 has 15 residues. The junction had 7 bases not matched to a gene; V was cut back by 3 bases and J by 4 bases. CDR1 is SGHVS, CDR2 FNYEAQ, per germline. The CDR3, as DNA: TGTGCCAGCAGCTTTTCGACAGGGCGGGCAGATACGCAGTATTTT. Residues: CASSFSTGRADTQYF.

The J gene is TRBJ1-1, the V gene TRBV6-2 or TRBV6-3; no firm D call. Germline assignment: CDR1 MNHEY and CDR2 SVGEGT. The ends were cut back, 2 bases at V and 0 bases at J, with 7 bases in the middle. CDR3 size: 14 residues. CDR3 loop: CASSYARMNTEAFF. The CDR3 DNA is TGTGCCAGCAGTTACGCGCGGATGAACACTGAAGCTTTCTTT.

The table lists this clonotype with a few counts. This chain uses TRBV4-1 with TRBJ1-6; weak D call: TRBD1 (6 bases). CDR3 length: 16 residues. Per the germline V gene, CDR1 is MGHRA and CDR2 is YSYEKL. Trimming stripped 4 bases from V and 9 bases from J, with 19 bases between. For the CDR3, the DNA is TGCGCCAGCAGCCTTACCGGGGACACCGGGACTTCACCCCTCCACTTT. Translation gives CASSLTGDTGTSPLHF.

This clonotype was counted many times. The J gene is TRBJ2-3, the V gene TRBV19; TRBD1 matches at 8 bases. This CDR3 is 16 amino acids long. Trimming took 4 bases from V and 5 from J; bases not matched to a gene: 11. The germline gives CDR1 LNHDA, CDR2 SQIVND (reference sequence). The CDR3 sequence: CASSTPRDRGGDTQYF. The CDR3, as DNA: TGTGCCAGTAGTACGCCCCGAGACAGGGGTGGAGATACGCAGTATTTT.

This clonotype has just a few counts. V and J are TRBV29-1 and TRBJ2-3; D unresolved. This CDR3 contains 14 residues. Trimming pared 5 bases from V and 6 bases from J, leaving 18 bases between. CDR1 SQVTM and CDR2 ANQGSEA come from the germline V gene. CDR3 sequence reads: CSVLKSPSPDTQYF. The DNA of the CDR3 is TGCAGCGTTTTAAAATCTCCGTCCCCGGATACGCAGTATTTT.

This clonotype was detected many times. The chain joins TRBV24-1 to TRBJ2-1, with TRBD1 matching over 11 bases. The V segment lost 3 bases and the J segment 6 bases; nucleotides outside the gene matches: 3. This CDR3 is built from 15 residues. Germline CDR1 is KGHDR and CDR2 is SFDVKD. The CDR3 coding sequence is TGTGCCACCAGTGATCCGGGGACAGGGGGCAATGAGCAGTTCTTC. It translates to CATSDPGTGGNEQFF.

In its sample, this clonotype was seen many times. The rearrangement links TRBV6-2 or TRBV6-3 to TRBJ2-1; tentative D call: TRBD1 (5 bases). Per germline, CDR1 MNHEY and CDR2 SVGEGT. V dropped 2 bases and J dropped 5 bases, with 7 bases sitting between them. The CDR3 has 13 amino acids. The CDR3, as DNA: TGTGCCAGCAGTTACGGGGCTCACAATGAGCAGTTCTTC. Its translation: CASSYGAHNEQFF.

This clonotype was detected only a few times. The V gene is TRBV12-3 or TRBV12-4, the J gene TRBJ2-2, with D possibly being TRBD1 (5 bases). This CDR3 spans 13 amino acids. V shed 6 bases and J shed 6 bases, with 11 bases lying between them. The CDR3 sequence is CASRGVSAGELFF. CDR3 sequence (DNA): TGTGCCAGCAGAGGGGTTTCGGCCGGGGAGCTGTTTTTT.

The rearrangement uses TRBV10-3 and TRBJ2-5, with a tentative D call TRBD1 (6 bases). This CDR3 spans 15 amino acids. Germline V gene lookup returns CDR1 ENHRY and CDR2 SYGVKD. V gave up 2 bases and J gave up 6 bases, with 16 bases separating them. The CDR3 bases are TGTGCCATCAGTGAGACAGGGAGAAGAGGACAGACCCAGTACTTC. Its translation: CAISETGRRGQTQYF.

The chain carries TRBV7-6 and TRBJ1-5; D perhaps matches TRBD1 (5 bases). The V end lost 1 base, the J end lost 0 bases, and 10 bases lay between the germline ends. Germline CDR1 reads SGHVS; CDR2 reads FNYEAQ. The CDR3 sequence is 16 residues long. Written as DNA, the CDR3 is TGTGCCAGCAGCTTAGGGGCAGGGACTAGCAATCAGCCCCAGCATTTT. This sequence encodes CASSLGAGTSNQPQHF.

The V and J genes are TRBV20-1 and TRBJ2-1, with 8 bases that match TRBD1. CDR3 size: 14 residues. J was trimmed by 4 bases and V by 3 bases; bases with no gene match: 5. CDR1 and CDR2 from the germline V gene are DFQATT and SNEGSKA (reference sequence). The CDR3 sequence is CSARDRALYNEQFF. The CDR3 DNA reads TGCAGTGCTAGGGACAGGGCTCTTTACAATGAGCAGTTCTTC.